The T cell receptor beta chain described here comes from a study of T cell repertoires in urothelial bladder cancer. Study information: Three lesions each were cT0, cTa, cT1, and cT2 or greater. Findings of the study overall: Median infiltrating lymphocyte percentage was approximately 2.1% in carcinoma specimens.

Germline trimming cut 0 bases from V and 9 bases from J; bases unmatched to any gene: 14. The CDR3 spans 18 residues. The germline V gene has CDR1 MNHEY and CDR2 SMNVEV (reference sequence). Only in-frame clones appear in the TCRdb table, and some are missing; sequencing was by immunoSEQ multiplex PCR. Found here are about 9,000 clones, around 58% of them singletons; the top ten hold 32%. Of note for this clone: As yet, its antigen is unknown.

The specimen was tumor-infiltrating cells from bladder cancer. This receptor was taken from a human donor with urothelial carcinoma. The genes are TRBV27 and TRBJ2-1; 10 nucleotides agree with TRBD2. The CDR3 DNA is TGTGCCAGCAGTTTATCGAGGAGAACTAGCGGGGTTCAAACTGAGCAGTTCTTC. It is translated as CASSLSRRTSGVQTEQFF.